This TCR beta chain emerged from a study of blood T cell repertoires in COVID-19. The V and J ends lost 0 bases and 4 bases respectively, with 4 bases between them. The CDR3 length is 12 residues. The germline gives CDR1 ENHRY, CDR2 SYGVKD. Authors' data handling: Estimation of nucleated cell counts relied on the amplification of reference gene primers. Data came from immunoSEQ multiplex PCR; TCRdb stores just in-frame clones and leaves some out. That table gives V, J and clone size, and the DNA gave D and trimming. This sample has some 210,000 clones, with 70% to 90% found just once. V gene TRBV10-3 combines with J gene TRBJ2-7; no clear D. The material sequenced was PBMCs or T cells enriched from blood (not recorded which). This sequence originates from a man aged 25 to 40 with acute COVID-19. The CDR3 DNA sequence: TGTGCCATCAGTGAGTCCAGGTACGAGCAGTACTTC. Translated: CAISESRYEQYF.